Each of the 8 T cell receptor beta chains below was sequenced from the same sample in a study of shared T cell receptors in the human thymus. Data came from immunoSEQ multiplex PCR; TCRdb stores just in-frame clones and leaves some out. The table shows hundreds of thousands of clones, with more than 70% occurring only once. These data also formed part of another study, on human thymus T cells.

Sequences were obtained from thymocytes. The receptors were gathered from a boy younger than two with a congenital heart defect.

This clone was picked up one time. In DNA, the CDR3 is TGCGCCAGCAGCTTGGACGGGGAGTGCACCGGGGAGCTGTTTTTT. The encoded protein is CASSLDGECTGELFF. This chain connects TRBV5-1 to TRBJ2-2; TRBD2 might be the D (5 bases). This CDR3 contains 15 residues. Trimming removed 0 bases from V and 4 bases from J, with 10 bases in between. CDR1 is SGHRS and CDR2 is YFSETQ in the germline V gene.

The genes are TRBV4-1 and TRBJ1-1, with 7 bases matching TRBD1. The germline V gene has CDR1 MGHRA and CDR2 YSYEKL. The CDR3 runs to 15 residues. The V gene end was trimmed by 0 bases and the J gene end by 4 bases; junction bases not matched to a gene: 5. The CDR3 spells CASSQEGGVSTEAFF. CDR3 coding DNA: TGCGCCAGCAGCCAAGAAGGGGGCGTAAGCACTGAAGCTTTCTTT.

This clone was counted between two and nine times. Other nucleotide sequences in the sample specify the same CDR3. CDR3 sequence: CASSPGDYGYTF. The CDR3, as DNA: TGTGCCAGCAGTCCGGGGGACTATGGCTACACCTTC. V gene TRBV28 combines with J gene TRBJ1-2, with D perhaps matching TRBD1 (5 bases). This CDR3 has 12 residues. Trimming removed 5 bases at V and 3 bases at J, with 7 bases between. Germline V gene lookup returns CDR1 MDHEN and CDR2 SYDVKM.

This clone was found once. The CDR3 spells CASRKTGGSSPLHF. The CDR3, as DNA: TGTGCCAGCAGGAAGACAGGGGGAAGTTCACCCCTCCACTTT. This chain joins TRBV6-5 and TRBJ1-6; 9 bases agree with TRBD1. Trimming took 6 bases from V and 9 from J; bases not matched to a gene: 6. Germline V lookup: CDR1 MNHEY, CDR2 SVGAGI. CDR3 length equals 14 residues.

The chain links TRBV28 to TRBJ2-4, with 9 bases fitting TRBD1. CDR1 is MDHEN, CDR2 SYDVKM, per germline. The CDR3 is 14 amino acids. Trimming took 3 bases from V and 5 from J; bases not matched to a gene: 2. CDR3 protein: CASSFRTGENIQYF. In nucleotides, the CDR3 is TGTGCCAGCAGTTTCCGGACAGGGGAAAACATTCAGTACTTC.

The chain combines TRBV15 with TRBJ2-5; TRBD1 is a possible D gene (5 bases). This CDR3 contains 18 residues. Looked up from germline, CDR1 is LNHNV and CDR2 is YYDKDF (reference sequence). Between the trimmed V and J ends, which lost 1 base and 5 bases, there was a span of 23 bases. CDR3 residues: CATSRVPQGLTSGETQYF. For the CDR3, the DNA is TGTGCCACCAGCAGAGTTCCCCAGGGATTGACGAGTGGGGAGACCCAGTACTTC. The variable domain in full, completed from reference TRBV15 and TRBJ2-5, reads DAMVIQNPRYQVTQFGKPVTLSCSQTLNHNVMYWYQQKSSQAPKLLFHYYDKDFNNEADTPDNFQSRRPNTSFCFLDIRSPGLGDTAMYLCATSRVPQGLTSGETQYFGPGTRLLVL.

This chain connects TRBV9 to TRBJ2-1; D perhaps matches TRBD2 (5 bases). The CDR3 runs to 20 residues. V gave up 2 bases and J gave up 9 bases, with 33 bases separating them. The V gene's germline CDR1 is SGDLS and CDR2 YYNGEE. The CDR3: CASSVADGSSRLSFVGEQFF. The CDR3 region has the DNA TGTGCCAGCAGCGTCGCAGACGGGTCCTCAAGACTAAGTTTCGTAGGTGAGCAGTTCTTC.

This CDR3 is CASSHDRANYGYTF. The CDR3 bases are TGTGCCAGCAGCCACGACAGGGCTAACTATGGCTACACCTTC. The chain links TRBV11-2 to TRBJ1-2, with 7 bases identical to TRBD1. The CDR3 covers 14 residues. V trimming: 5 bases; J trimming: 0 bases; junction bases outside the gene matches: 3. The germline V gene encodes CDR1 SGHAT and CDR2 FQNNGV.